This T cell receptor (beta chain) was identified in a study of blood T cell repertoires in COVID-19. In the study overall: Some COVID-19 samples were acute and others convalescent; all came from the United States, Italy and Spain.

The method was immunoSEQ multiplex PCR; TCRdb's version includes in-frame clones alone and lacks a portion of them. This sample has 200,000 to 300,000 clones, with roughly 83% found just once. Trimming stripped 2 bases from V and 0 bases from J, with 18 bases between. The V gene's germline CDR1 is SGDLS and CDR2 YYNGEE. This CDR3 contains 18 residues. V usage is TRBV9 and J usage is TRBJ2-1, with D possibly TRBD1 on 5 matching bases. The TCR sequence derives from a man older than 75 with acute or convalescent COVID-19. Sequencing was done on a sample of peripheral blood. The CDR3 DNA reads TGTGCCAGCAGCGTCGCGTCCGCCCAGGGATTCTCCTACAATGAGCAGTTCTTC. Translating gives CASSVASAQGFSYNEQFF.